The clone carrying this T cell receptor beta chain was detected a few times. Its antigen is as yet unknown. Sequenced material consisted of expressed TCRB transcripts (all of the isolated RNA was reverse transcribed). Assay: immunoSEQ multiplex PCR; the TCRdb copy retains only in-frame clones and omits some. The sample contains about 650,000 clones, approximately 13% of which appear only once. The data belong to a study of beta chain features in type 1 diabetes. Study-level results: Moderate but significant shortening of TCRB CDR3s was recorded in all four CD4+ subsets from Type 1 diabetes patients. Fewer insertions but more deletions were seen at VDJ junctions in type 1 diabetes patients.

CDR1 is SNHLY and CDR2 is FYNNEI in the germline V gene. V was clipped by 8 bases and J by 0 bases, with 14 bases between them. The CDR3 spans 15 residues. Sequenced material: naive CD4+ T cells from blood. The chain carries TRBV2 and TRBJ1-5, with D maybe TRBD1 (6 bases). The clonotype comes from a man aged 30 to 45 with type 1 diabetes. This CDR3 is CASARGDVSNQPQHF. CDR3 DNA sequence: TGTGCCAGCGCCAGGGGCGACGTTAGCAATCAGCCCCAGCATTTT.